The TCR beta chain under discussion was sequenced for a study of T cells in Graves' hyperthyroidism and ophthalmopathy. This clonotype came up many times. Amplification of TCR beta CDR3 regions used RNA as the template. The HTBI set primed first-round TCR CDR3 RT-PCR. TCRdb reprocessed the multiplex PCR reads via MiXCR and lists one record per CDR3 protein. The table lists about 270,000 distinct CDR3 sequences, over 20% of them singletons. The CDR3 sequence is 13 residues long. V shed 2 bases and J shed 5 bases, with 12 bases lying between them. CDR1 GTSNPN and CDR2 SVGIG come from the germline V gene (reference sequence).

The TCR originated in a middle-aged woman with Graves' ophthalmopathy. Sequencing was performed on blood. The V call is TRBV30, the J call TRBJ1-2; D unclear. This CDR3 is CAWSNSGMYGYTF. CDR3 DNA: TGTGCCTGGAGTAACTCGGGGATGTATGGCTACACCTTC.